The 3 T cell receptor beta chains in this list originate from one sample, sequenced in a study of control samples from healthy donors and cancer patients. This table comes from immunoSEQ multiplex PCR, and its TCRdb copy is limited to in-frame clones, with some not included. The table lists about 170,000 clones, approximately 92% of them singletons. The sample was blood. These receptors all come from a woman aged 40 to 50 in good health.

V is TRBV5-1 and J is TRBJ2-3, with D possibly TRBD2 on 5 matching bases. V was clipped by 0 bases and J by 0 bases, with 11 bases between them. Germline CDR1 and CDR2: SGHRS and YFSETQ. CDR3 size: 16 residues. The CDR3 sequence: CASSLGTGFSTDTQYF. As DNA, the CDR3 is TGCGCCAGCAGCTTGGGAACGGGGTTTAGCACAGATACGCAGTATTTT.

The chain's CDR3 is CASSWTSGGARSFGEQFF. The CDR3 DNA sequence: TGTGCCAGCAGCTGGACTAGCGGGGGGGCCCGTTCTTTTGGTGAGCAGTTCTTC. This chain connects TRBV3-1 (or the pseudogene TRBV3-2) to TRBJ2-1; 15 bases map to TRBD2. The J segment lost 9 bases and the V segment lost 5 bases, leaving 14 bases of the junction unmatched. The CDR3 consists of 18 residues. Germline loops: CDR1 LGHDT, CDR2 YNNKEL (reference sequence).

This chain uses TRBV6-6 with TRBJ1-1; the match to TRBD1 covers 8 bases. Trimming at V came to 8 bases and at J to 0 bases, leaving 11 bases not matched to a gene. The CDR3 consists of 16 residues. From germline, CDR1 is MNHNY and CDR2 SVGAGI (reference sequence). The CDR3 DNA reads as TGTGCCAGCGAAGATGGACAGGGCTTCATGAACACTGAAGCTTTCTTT. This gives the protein CASEDGQGFMNTEAFF.